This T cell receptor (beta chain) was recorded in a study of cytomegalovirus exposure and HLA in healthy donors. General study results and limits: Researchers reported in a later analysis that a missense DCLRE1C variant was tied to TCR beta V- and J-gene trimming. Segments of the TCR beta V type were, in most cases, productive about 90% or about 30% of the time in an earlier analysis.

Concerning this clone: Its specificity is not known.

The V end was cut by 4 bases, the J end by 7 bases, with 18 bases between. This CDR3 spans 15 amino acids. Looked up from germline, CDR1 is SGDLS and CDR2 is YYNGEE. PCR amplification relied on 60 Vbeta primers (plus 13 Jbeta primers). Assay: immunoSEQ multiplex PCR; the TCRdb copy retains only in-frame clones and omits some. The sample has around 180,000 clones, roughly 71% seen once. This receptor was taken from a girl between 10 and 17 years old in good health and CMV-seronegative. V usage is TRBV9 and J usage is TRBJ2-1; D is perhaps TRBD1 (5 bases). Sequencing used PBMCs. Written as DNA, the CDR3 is TGTGCCAGCAGCTCAGGACAAGAAACAAGGAATGAGCAGTTCTTC. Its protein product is CASSSGQETRNEQFF.